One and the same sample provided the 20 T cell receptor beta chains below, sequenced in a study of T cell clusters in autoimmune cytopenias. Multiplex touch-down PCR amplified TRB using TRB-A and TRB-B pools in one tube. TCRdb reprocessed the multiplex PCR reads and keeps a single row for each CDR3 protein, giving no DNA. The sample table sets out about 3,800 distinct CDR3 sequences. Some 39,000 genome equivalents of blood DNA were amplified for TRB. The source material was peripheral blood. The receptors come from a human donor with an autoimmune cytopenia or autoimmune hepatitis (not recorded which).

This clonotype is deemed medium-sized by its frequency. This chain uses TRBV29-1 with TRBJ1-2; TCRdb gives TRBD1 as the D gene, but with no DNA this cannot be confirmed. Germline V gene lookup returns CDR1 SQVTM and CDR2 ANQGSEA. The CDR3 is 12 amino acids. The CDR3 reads CSVEEEGNGYTF.

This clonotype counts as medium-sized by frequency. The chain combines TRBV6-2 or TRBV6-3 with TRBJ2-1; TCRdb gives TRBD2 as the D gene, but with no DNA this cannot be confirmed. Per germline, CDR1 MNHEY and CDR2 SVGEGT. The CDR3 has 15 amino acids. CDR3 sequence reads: CASSRPSGIYNEQFF.

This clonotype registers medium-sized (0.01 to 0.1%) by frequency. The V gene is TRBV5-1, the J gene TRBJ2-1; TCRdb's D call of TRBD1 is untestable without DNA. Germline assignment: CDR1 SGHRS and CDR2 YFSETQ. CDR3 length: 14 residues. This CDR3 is CASSPGAARNEQFF.

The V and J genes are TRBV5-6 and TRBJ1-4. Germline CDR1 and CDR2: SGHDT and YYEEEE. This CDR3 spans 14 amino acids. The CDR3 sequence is CASSLPFDGEKLFF.

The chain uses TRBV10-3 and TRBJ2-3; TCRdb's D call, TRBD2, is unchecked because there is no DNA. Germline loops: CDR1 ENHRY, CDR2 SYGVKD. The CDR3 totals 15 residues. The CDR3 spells CAISAGGPGTDTQYF.

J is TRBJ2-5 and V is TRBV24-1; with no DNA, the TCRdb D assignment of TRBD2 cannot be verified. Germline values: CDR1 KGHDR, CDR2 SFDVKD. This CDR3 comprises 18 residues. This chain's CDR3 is CATSDRPGLAVGRETQYF.

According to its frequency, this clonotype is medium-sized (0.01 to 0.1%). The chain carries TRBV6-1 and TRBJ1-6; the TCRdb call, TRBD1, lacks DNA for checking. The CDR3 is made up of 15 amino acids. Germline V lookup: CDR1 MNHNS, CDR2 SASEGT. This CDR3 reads CASSVTDSFNSPLHF.

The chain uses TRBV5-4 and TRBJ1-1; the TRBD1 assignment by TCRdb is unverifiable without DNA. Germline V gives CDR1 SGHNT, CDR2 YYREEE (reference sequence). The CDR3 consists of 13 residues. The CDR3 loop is CASRHRENTEAFF.

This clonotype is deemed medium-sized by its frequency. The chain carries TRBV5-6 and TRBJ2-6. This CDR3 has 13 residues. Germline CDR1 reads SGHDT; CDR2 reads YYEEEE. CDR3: CASSLVGANVLTF.

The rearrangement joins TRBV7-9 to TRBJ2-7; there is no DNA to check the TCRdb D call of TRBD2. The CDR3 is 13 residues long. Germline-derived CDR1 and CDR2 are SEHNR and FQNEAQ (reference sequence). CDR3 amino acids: CASSLLASSEQYF.

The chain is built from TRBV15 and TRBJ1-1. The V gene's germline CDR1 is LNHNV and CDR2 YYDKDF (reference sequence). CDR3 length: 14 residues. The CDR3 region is CATSRDLGVTEAFF.

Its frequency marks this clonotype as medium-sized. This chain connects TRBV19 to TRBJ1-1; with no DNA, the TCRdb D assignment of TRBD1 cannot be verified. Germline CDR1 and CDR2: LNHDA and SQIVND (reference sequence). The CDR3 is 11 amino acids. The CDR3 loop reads CASSQQGGAFF.

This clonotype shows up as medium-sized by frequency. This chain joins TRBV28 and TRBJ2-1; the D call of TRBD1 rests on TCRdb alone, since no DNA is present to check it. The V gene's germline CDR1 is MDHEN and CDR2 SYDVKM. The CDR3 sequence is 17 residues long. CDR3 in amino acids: CASSLLSLSLGNNEQFF.

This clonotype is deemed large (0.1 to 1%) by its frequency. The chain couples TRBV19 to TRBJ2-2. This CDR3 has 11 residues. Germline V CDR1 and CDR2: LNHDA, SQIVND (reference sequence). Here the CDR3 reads CASRGTGELFF.

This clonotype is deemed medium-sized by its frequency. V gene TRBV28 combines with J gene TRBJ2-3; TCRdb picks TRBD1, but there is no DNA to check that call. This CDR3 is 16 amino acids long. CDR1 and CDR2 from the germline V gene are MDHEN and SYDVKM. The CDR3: CASSHPPGLARDTQYF.

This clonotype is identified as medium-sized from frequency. The CDR3 loop is CASRTPGIRNEQFF. The genes are TRBV19 and TRBJ2-1; lacking DNA, the TRBD1 call made by TCRdb goes unchecked. The CDR3 contains 14 residues. The germline gives CDR1 LNHDA, CDR2 SQIVND (reference sequence).

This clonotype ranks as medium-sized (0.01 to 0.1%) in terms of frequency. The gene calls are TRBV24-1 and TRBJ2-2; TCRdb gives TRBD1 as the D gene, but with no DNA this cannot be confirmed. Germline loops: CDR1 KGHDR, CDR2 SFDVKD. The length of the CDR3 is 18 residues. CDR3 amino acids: CATSDQPGQGVISGELFF.

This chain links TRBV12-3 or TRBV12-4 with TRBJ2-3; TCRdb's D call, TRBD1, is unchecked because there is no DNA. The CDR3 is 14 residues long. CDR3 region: CASSLSRSTDTQYF.

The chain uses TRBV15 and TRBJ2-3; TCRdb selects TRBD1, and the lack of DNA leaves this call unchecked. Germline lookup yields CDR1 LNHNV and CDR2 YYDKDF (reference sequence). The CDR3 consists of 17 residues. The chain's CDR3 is CATSRDSGGISTDTQYF. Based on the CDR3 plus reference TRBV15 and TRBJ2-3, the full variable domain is DAMVIQNPRYQVTQFGKPVTLSCSQTLNHNVMYWYQQKSSQAPKLLFHYYDKDFNNEADTPDNFQSRRPNTSFCFLDIRSPGLGDTAMYLCATSRDSGGISTDTQYFGPGTRLTVL.

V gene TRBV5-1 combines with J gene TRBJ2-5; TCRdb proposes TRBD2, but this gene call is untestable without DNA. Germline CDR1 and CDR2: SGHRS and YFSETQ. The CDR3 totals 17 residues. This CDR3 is CASTSSGSTRIGETQYF.